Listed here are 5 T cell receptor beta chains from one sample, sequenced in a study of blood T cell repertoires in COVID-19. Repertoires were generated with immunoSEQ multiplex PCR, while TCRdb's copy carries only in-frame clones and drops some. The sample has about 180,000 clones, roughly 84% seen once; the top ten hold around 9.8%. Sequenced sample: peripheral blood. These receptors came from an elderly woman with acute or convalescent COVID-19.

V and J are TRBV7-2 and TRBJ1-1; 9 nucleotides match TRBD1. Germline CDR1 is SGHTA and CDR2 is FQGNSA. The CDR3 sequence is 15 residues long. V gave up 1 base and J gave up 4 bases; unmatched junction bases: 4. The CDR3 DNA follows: TGTGCCAGCAGCTTAGACTACAGGGGGCTCACTGAAGCTTTCTTT. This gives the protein CASSLDYRGLTEAFF.

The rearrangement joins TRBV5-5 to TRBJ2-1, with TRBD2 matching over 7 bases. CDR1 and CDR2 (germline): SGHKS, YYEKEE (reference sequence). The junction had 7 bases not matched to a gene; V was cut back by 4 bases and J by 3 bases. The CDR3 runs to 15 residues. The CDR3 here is CASSVGEGGYNEQFF. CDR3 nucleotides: TGTGCCAGCAGCGTGGGGGAGGGAGGCTACAATGAGCAGTTCTTC.

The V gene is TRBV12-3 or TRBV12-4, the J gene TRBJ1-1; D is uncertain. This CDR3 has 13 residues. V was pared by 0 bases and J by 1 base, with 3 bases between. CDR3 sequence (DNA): TGTGCCAGCAGTTTAGCGGCGAACACTGAAGCTTTCTTT. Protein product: CASSLAANTEAFF.

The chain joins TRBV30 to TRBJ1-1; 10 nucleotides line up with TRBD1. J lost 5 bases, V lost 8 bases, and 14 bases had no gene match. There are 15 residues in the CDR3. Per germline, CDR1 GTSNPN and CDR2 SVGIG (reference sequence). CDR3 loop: CAGIPGQGLRTEAFF. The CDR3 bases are TGTGCCGGGATACCGGGACAGGGGCTTCGGACTGAAGCTTTCTTT. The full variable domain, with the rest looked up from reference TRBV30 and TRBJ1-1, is SQTIHQWPATLVQPVGSPLSLECTVEGTSNPNLYWYRQAAGRGLQLLFYSVGIGQISSEVPQNLSASRPQDRQFILSSKKLLLSDSGFYLCAGIPGQGLRTEAFFGQGTRLTVV.

The CDR3 reads CASSGGREGQPQHF. CDR3 bases: TGTGCCAGCAGTGGGGGGCGAGAAGGTCAGCCCCAGCATTTT. V usage is TRBV2 and J usage is TRBJ1-5; perhaps TRBD1 as D (6 bases). The CDR3 contains 14 residues. Trimming took off 4 bases at V and 6 bases at J, with 13 bases between the two ends. Per the germline V gene, CDR1 is SNHLY and CDR2 is FYNNEI.